This T cell receptor beta chain was obtained from a study of early T cells in non-severe SARS-CoV-2 infection. Study context: With bulk RNA from unsorted whole blood as input, sequencing yielded unpaired chains.

This clonotype was seen many times. One entry per CDR3 protein, called by TCRdb with MiXCR from the 5' RACE reads. Altogether about 30,000 distinct CDR3 sequences are present, 5.5% to 6.5% being singletons, with the ten largest covering 4.5% to 6%. Trimming stripped 7 bases from V and 5 bases from J, with 14 bases between. CDR1 and CDR2 from the germline V gene are SQVTM and ANQGSEA. The length of the CDR3 is 13 residues. The sequenced sample consisted of whole blood. The chain couples TRBV29-1 to TRBJ2-2, with D maybe TRBD2 (5 bases). The sequence derives from an adult who was a healthcare worker with PCR-confirmed SARS-CoV-2 infection or an uninfected control (not recorded which). For the CDR3, the DNA is TGCAGCGCCATTGGGGAGTATACCGGGGAGCTGTTTTTT. Its translation is CSAIGEYTGELFF.